This T cell receptor (beta chain) stems from a study of T cells after yellow fever vaccination. TCRdb re-analysed the 5' RACE reads in MiXCR, keeping a single row per CDR3 protein. Among 400,000 to 450,000 distinct CDR3 sequences listed, approximately 19% were seen once. The germline V gene has CDR1 LGHDT and CDR2 YNNKEL (reference sequence). Trimming shortened V by 0 bases and J by 1 base, and 25 bases separated the two germline ends. The CDR3 has 20 residues. This clonotype came up a few times. The TCR comes from a man between 18 and 29 years old who received the YFV17D yellow fever vaccine. This chain uses TRBV3-1 with TRBJ2-7; either TRBD1 or TRBD2 may supply D (6 bases each). The sequencing used PBMCs, collected before the yellow fever booster vaccination. CDR3 region: CASSQDGTGGPNQGSYEQYF. In nucleotides, the CDR3 is TGTGCCAGCAGCCAAGACGGAACTGGGGGGCCTAACCAGGGGTCCTACGAGCAGTACTTC.